The 15 T cell receptor beta chains given below trace back to one sample, sequenced in a study of T cells in Graves' hyperthyroidism and ophthalmopathy. TCR beta CDR3 region amplification was performed from RNA transcripts. During a first-round RT-PCR of the TCR CDR3, the HTBI primer set was used. TCRdb itself ran the multiplex PCR reads through MiXCR, one entry per CDR3 protein. The repertoire holds about 290,000 distinct CDR3 sequences, with about an eighth as singletons. Sequenced sample: blood. The source is a woman between 25 and 40 years old with Graves' hyperthyroidism that later progressed to Graves' ophthalmopathy.

This clonotype was seen at least ten times. The J gene is TRBJ1-5, the V gene TRBV28; D is unresolved. V dropped 6 bases and J dropped 6 bases, with 3 bases sitting between them. The germline V gene has CDR1 MDHEN and CDR2 SYDVKM. The CDR3 extends over 10 amino acids. Here the CDR3 reads CASRIQPQHF. CDR3 nucleotides: TGTGCCAGCAGGATTCAGCCCCAGCATTTT. Together with reference TRBV28 and TRBJ1-5, the CDR3 gives the full variable domain: DVKVTQSSRYLVKRTGEKVFLECVQDMDHENMFWYRQDPGLGLRLIYFSYDVKMKEKGDIPEGYSVSREKKERFSLILESASTNQTSMYLCASRIQPQHFGDGTRLSIL.

This clonotype was recorded many times. The rearrangement links TRBV30 to TRBJ2-3, with 9 bases identical to TRBD2. The CDR3 totals 17 residues. V was pared by 3 bases and J by 3 bases, with 13 bases of the junction left unmatched. From germline, CDR1 is GTSNPN and CDR2 SVGIG (reference sequence). The CDR3 reads CAWSADIAGVLTDTQYF. The DNA for the CDR3 is TGTGCCTGGAGCGCTGACATAGCGGGAGTACTTACAGATACGCAGTATTTT.

This clonotype was seen more than once but under ten times. The CDR3 DNA sequence: TGCAGCGTTGACCACTCCGGGACCTACAATGAGCAGTTCTTC. Its translation is CSVDHSGTYNEQFF. This chain links TRBV29-1 with TRBJ2-1; the D gene is possibly TRBD2 (5 bases). Germline CDR1 SQVTM, CDR2 ANQGSEA. The V gene lost 3 bases and the J gene lost 2 bases, with 11 bases spanning the gap. This CDR3 region has 14 residues.

This clonotype was detected only a few times. J is TRBJ2-1 and V is TRBV3-1; 9 nucleotides agree with TRBD2. This CDR3 spans 16 amino acids. CDR1 is LGHDT, CDR2 YNNKEL, per germline (reference sequence). V was clipped by 3 bases and J by 5 bases; unmatched bases: 8. For the CDR3, the DNA is TGTGCCAGCAGCCATTTTAGCGGGAGTATCAACAATGAGCAGTTCTTC. This codes for CASSHFSGSINNEQFF.

This clonotype was recorded a few times. V gene TRBV7-9 combines with J gene TRBJ2-5; 7 nucleotides align to TRBD1. This CDR3 region has 14 residues. Germline CDR1 and CDR2: SEHNR and FQNEAQ (reference sequence). Trimming cost V 6 bases and J 3 bases; bases outside gene matches: 7. This chain's CDR3 is CASSLRDSKETQYF. In DNA form, the CDR3 reads TGTGCCAGCAGTCTCCGGGACAGTAAAGAGACCCAGTACTTC.

This clonotype has at least ten counts. J is TRBJ2-2 and V is TRBV27; D is undetermined. This CDR3 is 12 amino acids long. Germline lookup yields CDR1 MNHEY and CDR2 SMNVEV (reference sequence). Trimming cost V 6 bases and J 8 bases, with 10 bases left between them. The CDR3 nucleotides read TGTGCCAGCAGCCCTGGGGTGGGGGAGCTGTTTTTT. The encoded protein is CASSPGVGELFF.

This clonotype was observed at least ten times. The chain combines TRBV10-3 with TRBJ2-7; D might be TRBD1 (6 bases). The CDR3 consists of 13 residues. The germline CDR1 and CDR2 sequences are ENHRY and SYGVKD. The V end lost 6 bases, the J end lost 6 bases, and 15 bases lay between the germline ends. DNA of the CDR3: TGTGCCATCAGCTCCGGGACATCGGCCGAGCAGTACTTC. This translates into CAISSGTSAEQYF.

This clonotype came up many times. CDR3 coding DNA: TGCAGTGCTCTTAATGACAGGGTCGGCTACGAGCAGTACTTC. This translates into CSALNDRVGYEQYF. This rearrangement joins TRBV20-1 to TRBJ2-7; 7 nucleotides match TRBD1. CDR3 length equals 14 residues. The germline V gene has CDR1 DFQATT and CDR2 SNEGSKA (reference sequence). The J segment lost 3 bases and the V segment lost 5 bases, leaving 10 bases of the junction unmatched.

This clonotype was detected many times. CDR3 loop: CATTGGFGTEAFF. The DNA for the CDR3 is TGTGCCACCACAGGGGGCTTCGGCACTGAAGCTTTCTTT. The chain uses TRBV28 and TRBJ1-1; the match to TRBD1 covers 9 bases. The ends lost 10 bases at V and 4 bases at J; junction bases unmatched: 7. The CDR3 is 13 amino acids. The germline CDR1 and CDR2 sequences are MDHEN and SYDVKM.

This clonotype was recorded many times. The chain employs TRBV19 and TRBJ1-1; D is unresolved. This CDR3 spans 13 amino acids. Trimming pared 8 bases from V and 1 base from J, leaving 11 bases between. Germline V gene data show CDR1 as LNHDA and CDR2 as SQIVND (reference sequence). The CDR3: CASRELENTEAFF. The CDR3 region has the DNA TGTGCCAGTCGGGAACTAGAGAACACTGAAGCTTTCTTT.

This clonotype was counted many times. The chain combines TRBV20-1 with TRBJ1-2, with D maybe TRBD1 (6 bases). Trimming left V 6 bases short and J 5 bases short, with 10 bases between. CDR3 length equals 11 residues. Germline V gene data show CDR1 as DFQATT and CDR2 as SNEGSKA (reference sequence). The DNA for the CDR3 is TGCAGTGCCCGAGGGGGGTATGGCTACACCTTC. This translates into CSARGGYGYTF.

This clonotype has at least ten counts. This chain uses TRBV20-1 with TRBJ2-3; possibly TRBD1 or TRBD2 for D (5 bases each). Per germline, CDR1 DFQATT and CDR2 SNEGSKA (reference sequence). V lost 3 bases and J 1 base, leaving 11 bases between the germline ends. This CDR3 spans 14 amino acids. Written as DNA, the CDR3 is TGCAGTGCTAGTCGGCAGGGAGGCACAGATACGCAGTATTTT. Its translation: CSASRQGGTDTQYF.

Ten or more counts support this clonotype. This chain links TRBV9 with TRBJ2-1; tentative D call: TRBD2 (6 bases). Germline V gene lookup returns CDR1 SGDLS and CDR2 YYNGEE. The CDR3 sequence is 16 residues long. V lost 2 bases, J lost 4 bases, and 16 bases lay in between. The CDR3 spells CASSVGTWGTYNEQFF. The CDR3 DNA reads TGTGCCAGCAGCGTGGGGACTTGGGGGACGTACAATGAGCAGTTCTTC.

At least ten counts were recorded for this clonotype. V and J are TRBV6-1 and TRBJ2-2, with D hard to call. V gave up 7 bases and J gave up 1 base, with 7 bases separating them. This CDR3 has 13 amino acids. From germline, CDR1 is MNHNS and CDR2 SASEGT. CDR3 sequence reads: CASTPMNTGELFF. The CDR3 nucleotides are TGTGCCAGCACACCTATGAACACCGGGGAGCTGTTTTTT.

In this sample, this clonotype turned up many times. The rearrangement links TRBV4-2 to TRBJ2-5; no reliable D call. The V end was cut by 0 bases, the J end by 1 base, with 15 bases between. This CDR3 comprises 17 residues. Germline V gene sequence: CDR1 LGHNA, CDR2 YNFKEQ. The chain's CDR3 is CASSQDFDGWFQETQYF. CDR3 nucleotides: TGTGCCAGCAGCCAAGATTTCGACGGGTGGTTCCAAGAGACCCAGTACTTC.